This T cell receptor beta chain was profiled in a study of blood T cell repertoires in COVID-19. Turning to the study itself: Sites in the United States, Italy and Spain provided acute and convalescent COVID-19 samples. From T cells, B-cell-depleted T cells, or PBMCs came the material, which was cDNA or gDNA.

Authors' analysis steps: Cell counts per sample came from amplifying reference gene primers. Repertoires were generated with immunoSEQ multiplex PCR, while TCRdb's copy carries only in-frame clones and drops some. V, J and clone size are those of that table, while D and trimming were read from the DNA. The table lists tens of thousands of clones, approximately 80% of them singletons. Germline CDR1 SGHTA, CDR2 FQGNSA. The CDR3 spans 15 residues. Trimming took 4 bases from V and 9 from J; bases not matched to a gene: 9. Specimen: peripheral blood. The chain recombines TRBV7-2 with TRBJ2-1, with 10 bases aligning to TRBD2. The TCR was taken from a woman at least 80 years old with acute or convalescent COVID-19. CDR3 region: CASSWKAGGPFEQFF. CDR3 bases: TGTGCCAGCAGCTGGAAAGCGGGGGGGCCGTTTGAGCAGTTCTTC.